The 21 T cell receptor beta chains listed next were all sequenced from one sample in a study of radiotherapy plus CTLA-4 blockade in lung cancer. Sequencing used immunoSEQ multiplex PCR; TCRdb keeps in-frame clones, though not all of them. Of about 97,000 clones detected, about four fifths appear once; the ten largest clones hold about 3%. This material consisted of peripheral blood, taken from a patient treated with radiotherapy plus ipilimumab. The source is a human donor with non-small cell lung cancer who had a partial response to radiotherapy plus ipilimumab. Some clones in this sample may be carry-over from other donors' samples.

The chain employs TRBV7-3 and TRBJ1-1; no definite D call. CDR1 and CDR2 from the germline V gene are SGHTA and FQGTGA. The ends were cut back, 5 bases at V and 7 bases at J, with 14 bases in the middle. The CDR3 is 13 amino acids. DNA of the CDR3: TGTGCCAGCAGCCCCCGGGTAGGCTTTGAAGCTTTCTTT. It is translated as CASSPRVGFEAFF.

The chain joins TRBV15 to TRBJ1-6; 7 bases map to TRBD1. Germline trimming cut 4 bases from V and 8 bases from J; bases unmatched to any gene: 5. The germline V gene encodes CDR1 LNHNV and CDR2 YYDKDF (reference sequence). This CDR3 spans 14 amino acids. The CDR3 loop is CATSTGTVDSPLHF. For the CDR3, the DNA is TGTGCCACCAGCACCGGGACAGTGGATTCACCCCTCCACTTT.

This clone is a singleton in its sample. The gene calls are TRBV4-2 and TRBJ2-5; no clear D. V lost 1 base to trimming and J lost 0 bases, with 9 bases between them. The CDR3 contains 15 residues. Per the germline V gene, CDR1 is LGHNA and CDR2 is YNFKEQ. The DNA of the CDR3 is TGTGCCAGCAGCCAAGGCCCCGGGTACCAAGAGACCCAGTACTTC. The encoded protein is CASSQGPGYQETQYF.

The chain couples TRBV7-2 to TRBJ2-1, with 7 bases that match TRBD2. Per germline, CDR1 SGHTA and CDR2 FQGNSA. The V segment lost 4 bases and the J segment 8 bases; nucleotides outside the gene matches: 11. The CDR3 totals 15 residues. CDR3 nucleotides: TGTGCCAGCAGCTCCGGACTAGTTATTCCGGATGAGCAGTTCTTC. The encoded protein is CASSSGLVIPDEQFF.

Details on this clone: The junction differs from germline at one of its ends, possibly a read error. Different DNA sequences within this sample yield the same CDR3. The chain joins TRBV7-2 to TRBJ2-7; no reliable D call. This CDR3 contains 15 residues. Germline V gene lookup returns CDR1 SGHTA and CDR2 FQGNSA. CDR3 in amino acids: CASSLGRRSSYEQYF. CDR3 sequence (DNA): TGTGCCAGCAGCCTCGGCCGGCGGAGCTCCTATGAGCAGTACTTC.

This clone was observed a single time. The J gene is TRBJ2-7, the V gene TRBV10-1, with D uncertain. The CDR3 runs 12 residues. The V and J ends lost 5 bases and 0 bases respectively, with 5 bases between them. Germline values: CDR1 WNHNN, CDR2 SYGVQD (reference sequence). The chain's CDR3 is CASSISSYEQYF. In DNA form, the CDR3 reads TGCGCCAGCAGTATTAGCTCCTACGAGCAGTACTTC.

The chain employs TRBV5-4 and TRBJ2-3; tentative D call: TRBD1 (5 bases). This CDR3 spans 14 amino acids. The germline gives CDR1 SGHNT, CDR2 YYREEE (reference sequence). Trimming removed 0 bases from V and 4 bases from J, with 9 bases in between. This CDR3 reads CASSLEGVADTQYF. DNA for the CDR3: TGTGCCAGCAGCTTGGAAGGGGTAGCAGATACGCAGTATTTT.

This sequence joins TRBV9 and TRBJ1-2; possibly TRBD1 for D (6 bases). The CDR3 runs to 13 residues. Between the trimmed V and J ends, which lost 2 bases and 9 bases, there was a span of 14 bases. In germline, CDR1 is SGDLS, CDR2 YYNGEE. This CDR3 is CASSVNRDGSYTF. DNA for the CDR3: TGTGCCAGCAGCGTCAACAGGGACGGGAGCTACACCTTC.

The chain employs TRBV18 and TRBJ2-1; 9 bases agree with TRBD2. Losses at the gene ends were 0 bases for V and 12 bases for J; bases not matched to a gene: 12. CDR1 is KGHSH, CDR2 LQKENI, per germline. This CDR3 is 16 amino acids long. Written as DNA, the CDR3 is TGTGCCAGCTCACCACCCGGTAGCGGGAGTCCCCTCTGGCAGTTCTTC. Its translation is CASSPPGSGSPLWQFF.

The chain is built from TRBV4-1 and TRBJ1-2; no clear D gene. CDR3 length equals 13 residues. Germline lookup yields CDR1 MGHRA and CDR2 YSYEKL. V was shortened by 0 bases and J by 8 bases, with 10 bases between the two germline ends. The CDR3 DNA follows: TGCGCCAGCAGCCAAGATTCCCCTGTCGGCTACACCTTC. Translation gives CASSQDSPVGYTF.

This rearrangement joins TRBV27 to TRBJ2-2; 7 bases line up with TRBD2. Germline CDR1 and CDR2: MNHEY and SMNVEV (reference sequence). The ends lost 6 bases at V and 4 bases at J; junction bases unmatched: 5. This CDR3 region has 14 residues. In DNA, the CDR3 is TGTGCCAGCAGCCTCGGGACTACCACCGGGGAGCTGTTTTTT. Protein product: CASSLGTTTGELFF.

The J gene is TRBJ1-2, the V gene TRBV6-5; TRBD1 matches at 8 bases. This CDR3 has 15 residues. Germline loops: CDR1 MNHEY, CDR2 SVGAGI. V lost 10 bases to trimming and J lost 4 bases; unmatched junction nucleotides: 14. CDR3 coding DNA: TGTGCCACCAGGAATTCTAGGACAGGGTCCTATGGCTACACCTTC. This encodes CATRNSRTGSYGYTF.

V and J are TRBV5-1 and TRBJ2-3; 11 bases match TRBD2. Germline CDR1 reads SGHRS; CDR2 reads YFSETQ. J was trimmed by 2 bases and V by 4 bases; bases with no gene match: 6. CDR3 length equals 16 residues. The CDR3 loop reads CASSTGLAGFTDTQYF. CDR3 DNA sequence: TGCGCCAGCAGCACAGGACTAGCGGGTTTCACAGATACGCAGTATTTT. The full variable domain, its missing parts supplied by reference TRBV5-1 and TRBJ2-3, is KAGVTQTPRYLIKTRGQQVTLSCSPISGHRSVSWYQQTPGQGLQFLFEYFSETQRNKGNFPGRFSGRQFSNSRSEMNVSTLELGDSALYLCASSTGLAGFTDTQYFGPGTRLTVL.

V is TRBV7-9 and J is TRBJ1-6, with D hard to call. V was clipped by 5 bases and J by 6 bases, with 11 bases between them. The germline V gene has CDR1 SEHNR and CDR2 FQNEAQ (reference sequence). The CDR3 is 14 amino acids. CDR3 DNA sequence: TGTGCCAGCAGCGGAGGCCGTCCTAATTCACCCCTCCACTTT. The encoded protein is CASSGGRPNSPLHF.

This clone was counted between two and nine times. This chain joins TRBV6-5 and TRBJ1-4, with D possibly matching TRBD1 (5 bases). V shed 5 bases and J shed 7 bases, with 11 bases lying between them. Germline V lookup: CDR1 MNHEY, CDR2 SVGAGI. The CDR3 sequence is 13 residues long. Here the CDR3 DNA reads TGTGCCAGCAGTGTCGGACACCGTGAAAAACTGTTTTTT. It yields the protein CASSVGHREKLFF.

This chain uses TRBV29-1 with TRBJ1-1; 7 positions match TRBD1. The CDR3 has 14 amino acids. Unmatched junction bases numbered 12, after V lost 4 bases and J lost 7 bases. Looked up from germline, CDR1 is SQVTM and CDR2 is ANQGSEA. The CDR3 region is CSVGHLRGYFEAFF. DNA of the CDR3: TGCAGCGTTGGGCATCTCAGGGGGTATTTTGAAGCTTTCTTT.

V usage is TRBV7-9 and J usage is TRBJ2-7, with 9 nucleotides matching TRBD2. Germline V gene data show CDR1 as SEHNR and CDR2 as FQNEAQ (reference sequence). This CDR3 is built from 15 residues. With 0 bases clipped from V and 3 bases from J, the junction kept 3 bases outside the gene matches. The CDR3 nucleotides are TGTGCCAGCAGCTTAGCCGGGACTAGCATCTACGAGCAGTACTTC. Protein sequence: CASSLAGTSIYEQYF.

The CDR3 loop is CASSASGTLGETQYF. Written as DNA, the CDR3 is TGTGCCAGCAGTGCTAGCGGTACCCTAGGGGAGACCCAGTACTTC. This chain links TRBV27 with TRBJ2-5; TRBD2 matches at 7 bases. This CDR3 comprises 15 residues. Per the germline V gene, CDR1 is MNHEY and CDR2 is SMNVEV (reference sequence). V shed 5 bases, J shed 5 bases, and the junction held 11 bases outside the gene matches.

The chain employs TRBV5-4 and TRBJ2-5, with TRBD2 matching 8 bases. This CDR3 is 15 amino acids long. Germline values: CDR1 SGHNT, CDR2 YYREEE (reference sequence). The J segment lost 5 bases and the V segment lost 4 bases, leaving 10 bases of the junction unmatched. The CDR3 sequence is CASSRRGALRETQYF. The CDR3 DNA reads as TGTGCCAGCAGCCGGCGGGGGGCCCTGCGGGAGACCCAGTACTTC.

V gene TRBV19 combines with J gene TRBJ1-4; no clear D. The CDR3 runs to 14 residues. Trimming stripped 5 bases from V and 2 bases from J, with 9 bases between. Germline V gene data show CDR1 as LNHDA and CDR2 as SQIVND (reference sequence). CDR3 bases: TGTGCCAGTAGTTGGTCGGTTACTAATGAAAAACTGTTTTTT. Translating gives CASSWSVTNEKLFF.

V is TRBV18 and J is TRBJ2-1; 7 bases fit TRBD2. Looked up from germline, CDR1 is KGHSH and CDR2 is LQKENI. CDR3 length: 16 residues. V was clipped by 1 base and J by 4 bases; unmatched bases: 7. The CDR3 region has the DNA TGTGCCAGCTCACCACTAAGGCCTAGCGGTTACAATGAGCAGTTCTTC. Translated, it gives CASSPLRPSGYNEQFF.